Listed here are 9 T cell receptor beta chains from one sample, sequenced in a study of blood T cell repertoires in COVID-19 (dated by TCRdb to the early 2020s). Libraries were made using the immunoSEQ multiplex PCR assay. Entries here come from immuneACCESS through TCRdb and include only in-frame sequences with V and J called. Some clones fail to appear in such tables; in the studies checked, an unresolved V gene covers under half of the shortfall, and the cause of the remainder is unknown. The sample table contains 60,000 to 75,000 clones; only one count was recorded for around nine tenths of them. The ten biggest clones cover around 1.3% of the sample. The sequencing input was peripheral blood. Every receptor here comes from a human donor in a cohort sampled during active COVID-19.

The V call is TRBV11-2, the J call TRBJ1-1; TRBD1 might be the D (5 bases). The CDR3 length is 16 residues. In germline, CDR1 is SGHAT, CDR2 FQNNGV. Trimming cost V 4 bases and J 0 bases, with 15 bases left between them. The CDR3, as DNA: TGTGCCAGCAGCTCCCTCCCCCTGACAGTGAACACTGAAGCTTTCTTT. Residues: CASSSLPLTVNTEAFF.

The gene calls are TRBV2 and TRBJ2-3, with D tentatively TRBD1 (6 bases). V shed 10 bases and J shed 2 bases, with 19 bases lying between them. The CDR3 loop spans 15 amino acids. Per germline, CDR1 SNHLY and CDR2 FYNNEI. This CDR3 reads CATSIGAGATDTQYF. The CDR3 DNA sequence: TGTGCCACTTCGATAGGGGCAGGGGCCACAGATACGCAGTATTTT.

The V call is TRBV1, the J call TRBJ2-7; TRBD1 was called by the table and not checked on the DNA. TRBV1 is marked as a pseudogene. The CDR3 runs to 16 residues. CDR3 in DNA: TGCACCAGCACCCCATCTCGCCTGGACAGGCAGGACGAGCAGTACTTC. This gives the protein CTSTPSRLDRQDEQYF.

The J gene is TRBJ2-5, the V gene TRBV27; 9 nucleotides match TRBD2. This CDR3 spans 14 amino acids. CDR1 and CDR2 (germline): MNHEY, SMNVEV (reference sequence). J lost 2 bases, V lost 3 bases, and 1 base had no gene match. The CDR3 DNA is TGTGCCAGCAGTTTGACTAGCGGTCAAGAGACCCAGTACTTC. Translating it yields CASSLTSGQETQYF.

The J gene is TRBJ2-5, the V gene TRBV29-1; 7 bases match TRBD2. Unmatched junction bases numbered 14, after V lost 7 bases and J lost 3 bases. Germline CDR1 is SQVTM and CDR2 is ANQGSEA. The length of the CDR3 is 15 residues. The CDR3, as DNA: TGCAGCGCCGCGGGGGATGGCGGGGAAGAAGAGACCCAGTACTTC. Its protein is CSAAGDGGEEETQYF. The full variable domain, with the rest looked up from reference TRBV29-1 and TRBJ2-5, is SAVISQKPSRDICQRGTSLTIQCQVDSQVTMMFWYRQQPGQSLTLIATANQGSEATYESGFVIDKFPISRPNLTFSTLTVSNMSPEDSSIYLCSAAGDGGEEETQYFGPGTRLLVL.

The V call is TRBV24-1, the J call TRBJ2-5; the D gene is possibly TRBD2 (5 bases). The germline gives CDR1 KGHDR, CDR2 SFDVKD. This CDR3 spans 15 amino acids. V lost 0 bases and J lost 5, with 12 bases in between. The CDR3 here is CATSDLASGLETQYF. CDR3 sequence (DNA): TGTGCCACCAGTGATTTGGCAAGCGGCCTGGAGACCCAGTACTTC.

V usage is TRBV6-6 and J usage is TRBJ2-3; a possible D gene is TRBD2 (5 bases). The germline V and J ends were trimmed by 9 bases and 2 bases, with 15 bases remaining between them. The CDR3 covers 14 residues. The germline V gene encodes CDR1 MNHNY and CDR2 SVGAGI (reference sequence). The CDR3 loop reads CASSAPRVTDTQYF. DNA for the CDR3: TGTGCCAGTTCAGCGCCGAGGGTCACAGATACGCAGTATTTT.

CDR3 protein: CASSHGQGGEDSPLHF. The DNA of the CDR3 is TGCGCCAGCAGTCACGGACAGGGAGGGGAGGATTCACCCCTCCACTTT. The chain has TRBV23-1 and TRBJ1-6; 8 bases are shared with TRBD1. TRBV23-1 is flagged as an ORF with uncertain function. V dropped 3 bases and J dropped 8; count of bases not matched to a gene: 9. The CDR3 spans 16 residues.

The chain has TRBV11-2 and TRBJ2-2; the match to TRBD1 covers 12 bases. The CDR3 spans 16 residues. CDR1 and CDR2 (germline): SGHAT, FQNNGV. V lost 7 bases and J lost 5; bases outside the gene matches: 8. CDR3 residues: CASNPGQGASTGELFF. The CDR3 nucleotides are TGTGCCAGCAACCCGGGACAGGGGGCGAGTACCGGGGAGCTGTTTTTT.